This record concerns one TCR beta chain sequence. Original handling: Estimation of nucleated cell counts was performed using reference gene primer amplification. The assay was immunoSEQ multiplex PCR, and TCRdb's table has in-frame clones only and misses some. The V and J calls and the clone size are those of that table, but D and trimming were determined from the DNA. The table lists under 150,000 clones, about nine tenths of them singletons. This entry comes from a study of blood T cell repertoires in COVID-19. Study-wide background: COVID-19 samples from acute and convalescent phases originated in the United States, Italy and Spain. The cDNA or gDNA used as material had been derived from T cells, B-cell-depleted T cells, or PBMCs.

V dropped 5 bases and J dropped 1 base, with 18 bases sitting between them. The CDR3 runs to 16 residues. The V gene's germline CDR1 is SGHDT and CDR2 YYEEEE. This chain uses TRBV5-6 with TRBJ1-1; a weak D match, TRBD1 (5 bases). The TCR was taken from a woman aged 50 to 60 with acute or convalescent COVID-19. Source material: peripheral blood. In DNA form, the CDR3 reads TGTGCCAGCAGTCTAACGGCCCGACAGAAGAACACTGAAGCTTTCTTT. Residues: CASSLTARQKNTEAFF.